The 32 T cell receptor beta chains below all came from one sample that was sequenced in a study of cytotoxic CD8 clonotypes in ibrutinib-treated CLL. Method: immunoSEQ multiplex PCR; TCRdb's copy keeps in-frame clones and lacks some. The sample carries about 76,000 clones, approximately 87% recorded once. This sample comprised PBMCs, obtained after 24 months of ibrutinib treatment. The receptors were gathered from a human donor with chronic lymphocytic leukemia.

This clone was recorded once. The genes are TRBV6-1 and TRBJ1-3, with D tentatively TRBD1 (5 bases). Germline lookup yields CDR1 MNHNS and CDR2 SASEGT. The CDR3 loop spans 15 amino acids. With 7 bases removed from V and 4 bases from J, the gap between germline ends came to 17 bases. DNA for the CDR3: TGTGCCAGCACCCTGGGACTCTTCGAGGGAAACACCATATATTTT. It codes for CASTLGLFEGNTIYF.

This clone was counted many times. The chain combines TRBV2 with TRBJ2-5; 10 bases match TRBD2. V was clipped by 5 bases and J by 8 bases; unmatched bases: 5. The CDR3 length is 13 residues. Germline V gives CDR1 SNHLY, CDR2 FYNNEI. In DNA form, the CDR3 reads TGTGCCAGCAGTAAAGGGACTAGCGATACCCAGTACTTC. Translating it yields CASSKGTSDTQYF. Together with reference TRBV2 and TRBJ2-5, the CDR3 gives the full variable domain: EPEVTQTPSHQVTQMGQEVILRCVPISNHLYFYWYRQILGQKVEFLVSFYNNEISEKSEIFDDQFSVERPDGSNFTLKIRSTKLEDSAMYFCASSKGTSDTQYFGPGTRLLVL.

The J gene is TRBJ2-3, the V gene TRBV7-2; the D gene is possibly TRBD1 (6 bases). Germline V gene data show CDR1 as SGHTA and CDR2 as FQGNSA. This CDR3 comprises 18 residues. With 5 bases removed from V and 2 bases from J, the gap between germline ends came to 23 bases. This CDR3 reads CASSVIMVRDTYTDTQYF. The CDR3 region has the DNA TGTGCCAGCAGCGTAATTATGGTCCGGGACACATACACAGATACGCAGTATTTT.

This sequence joins TRBV18 and TRBJ2-1, with 10 bases matching TRBD1. The CDR3 length is 15 residues. The junction had 4 bases not matched to a gene; V was cut back by 5 bases and J by 3 bases. Germline-derived CDR1 and CDR2 are KGHSH and LQKENI. The CDR3 DNA reads as TGTGCCAGCTCATTTGGACAGGGGGTCTACAATGAGCAGTTCTTC. This gives the protein CASSFGQGVYNEQFF.

V is TRBV7-8 and J is TRBJ2-7, with D perhaps matching TRBD2 (6 bases). V lost 0 bases to trimming and J lost 4 bases, with 10 bases between them. The CDR3 contains 14 residues. Germline values: CDR1 SGHVS, CDR2 FQNEAQ. DNA for the CDR3: TGTGCCAGCAGCTTAGCTGGAGGGAAATACGAGCAGTACTTC. Protein product: CASSLAGGKYEQYF.

This clone was seen just once. The V call is TRBV7-3, the J call TRBJ2-7; the D is unclear. The CDR3 is 13 amino acids. Germline V CDR1 and CDR2: SGHTA, FQGTGA. Trimming stripped 0 bases from V and 4 bases from J, with 7 bases between. The CDR3 DNA reads TGTGCCAGCAGCTTAACGCATGGGTACGAGCAGTACTTC. Translating gives CASSLTHGYEQYF. Looking up the rest from reference TRBV7-3 and TRBJ2-7 gives the full variable domain: GAGVSQTPSNKVTEKGKYVELRCDPISGHTALYWYRQSLGQGPEFLIYFQGTGAADDSGLPNDRFFAVRPEGSVSTLKIQRTERGDSAVYLCASSLTHGYEQYFGPGTRLTVT.

The chain recombines TRBV18 with TRBJ2-5, with a possible D match to TRBD1 (5 bases). Trimming pared 4 bases from V and 6 bases from J, leaving 15 bases between. Per the germline V gene, CDR1 is KGHSH and CDR2 is LQKENI. This CDR3 has 14 amino acids. Here the CDR3 DNA reads TGTGCCAGCTCACGAAACACAGGTACCAAGACCCAGTACTTC. As protein: CASSRNTGTKTQYF.

The rearrangement uses TRBV5-4 and TRBJ2-4; maybe TRBD2 (6 bases). CDR3 length: 16 amino acids. CDR1 SGHNT and CDR2 YYREEE come from the germline V gene (reference sequence). Trimming removed 0 bases from V and 5 bases from J, with 15 bases in between. For the CDR3, the DNA is TGTGCCAGCAGCTTGGGTGTCCGGGGGTTGGAAAACATTCAGTACTTC. Protein: CASSLGVRGLENIQYF.

This clone was picked up a small number of times. The V and J genes are TRBV6-1 and TRBJ1-2, with D hard to call. Trimming left V 3 bases short and J 0 bases short, with 11 bases between. Germline CDR1 and CDR2: MNHNS and SASEGT. The CDR3 totals 15 residues. The CDR3 DNA reads as TGTGCCAGCAGTGACGCGACGCTGTCTAACTATGGCTACACCTTC. Translating gives CASSDATLSNYGYTF.

This chain uses TRBV7-3 with TRBJ1-2; a possible D gene is TRBD1 (5 bases). Trimming left V 5 bases short and J 4 bases short, with 8 bases between. CDR1 SGHTA and CDR2 FQGTGA come from the germline V gene. The CDR3 has 12 amino acids. The CDR3 DNA reads as TGTGCCAGCAGCGGGCAGGGCTATGGCTACACCTTC. Protein product: CASSGQGYGYTF.

J is TRBJ2-1 and V is TRBV19; possibly TRBD2 for D (5 bases). CDR3 size: 12 residues. The V end lost 9 bases, the J end lost 10 bases, and 16 bases lay between the germline ends. CDR1 and CDR2 from the germline V gene are LNHDA and SQIVND (reference sequence). CDR3 loop: CASGENYGEQFF. The DNA of the CDR3 is TGTGCCAGCGGGGAAAACTATGGAGAGCAGTTCTTC.

The rearrangement links TRBV19 to TRBJ1-5; TRBD1 matches 7 bases. Germline V CDR1 and CDR2: LNHDA, SQIVND (reference sequence). V gave up 6 bases and J gave up 7 bases; unmatched junction bases: 12. This CDR3 is built from 15 residues. The CDR3 loop reads CASRGTGAGEQPQHF. The CDR3, as DNA: TGTGCCAGTAGAGGTACAGGGGCAGGGGAACAGCCCCAGCATTTT. The full variable domain, completed using reference TRBV19 and TRBJ1-5, is DGGITQSPKYLFRKEGQNVTLSCEQNLNHDAMYWYRQDPGQGLRLIYYSQIVNDFQKGDIAEGYSVSREKKESFPLTVTSAQKNPTAFYLCASRGTGAGEQPQHFGDGTRLSIL.

V is TRBV4-3 and J is TRBJ2-1; D may be TRBD2 (5 bases). Trimming shortened V by 4 bases and J by 4 bases, and 14 bases separated the two germline ends. CDR1 and CDR2 from the germline V gene are LGHNA and YSLEER. The CDR3 covers 15 residues. The CDR3 here is CASSPRGWIYNEQFF. The CDR3 DNA follows: TGCGCCAGCAGCCCGCGAGGGTGGATTTACAATGAGCAGTTCTTC.

The CDR3 DNA reads as TGTGCCAGCTCACCAGATTCAGAGGGAGTCTATGGCTACACCTTC. It is translated as CASSPDSEGVYGYTF. The rearrangement uses TRBV18 and TRBJ1-2; D remains ambiguous. This CDR3 has 15 residues. Trimming took off 2 bases at V and 4 bases at J, with 14 bases between the two ends. Germline assignment: CDR1 KGHSH and CDR2 LQKENI. Drawing the rest from reference TRBV18 and TRBJ1-2, the complete variable domain is NAGVMQNPRHLVRRRGQEARLRCSPMKGHSHVYWYRQLPEEGLKFMVYLQKENIIDESGMPKERFSAEFPKEGPSILRIQQVVRGDSAAYFCASSPDSEGVYGYTFGSGTRLTVV.

This clone was recorded only once. The genes are TRBV14 and TRBJ2-2; D is ambiguous. The length of the CDR3 is 13 residues. V gave up 3 bases and J gave up 4 bases, with 6 bases separating them. In germline, CDR1 is SGHDN, CDR2 FVKESK. In DNA form, the CDR3 reads TGTGCCAGCAGCCAGATCCCCACCGGGGAGCTGTTTTTT. Amino acid sequence: CASSQIPTGELFF.

J is TRBJ2-3 and V is TRBV18; D gene uncertain. The germline gives CDR1 KGHSH, CDR2 LQKENI. The CDR3 runs to 15 residues. The germline V and J ends were trimmed by 3 bases and 2 bases, with 12 bases remaining between them. CDR3 loop: CASSPLGQFTDTQYF. The CDR3 DNA sequence: TGTGCCAGCTCACCGCTCGGGCAATTCACAGATACGCAGTATTTT.

V usage is TRBV7-3 and J usage is TRBJ2-1, with D possibly matching TRBD2 (6 bases). V was clipped by 5 bases and J by 0 bases, with 23 bases between them. Per the germline V gene, CDR1 is SGHTA and CDR2 is FQGTGA. This CDR3 is built from 19 residues. CDR3 DNA sequence: TGTGCCAGCAGCCCCCGCCAGGGCCTTAGCGGACCCTCCTACAATGAGCAGTTCTTC. It is translated as CASSPRQGLSGPSYNEQFF.

This chain connects TRBV6-6 to TRBJ2-5, with 7 bases identical to TRBD2. V shed 6 bases and J 0 bases; nucleotides not matched to a gene: 4. Germline V lookup: CDR1 MNHNY, CDR2 SVGAGI (reference sequence). The CDR3 length is 14 residues. CDR3 sequence reads: CASSPRGNQETQYF. The CDR3 DNA reads TGTGCCAGCAGCCCGCGGGGGAACCAAGAGACCCAGTACTTC.

This clone has only one observation. The V gene is TRBV7-9, the J gene TRBJ1-4; TRBD1 aligns across 8 bases. Germline CDR1 is SEHNR and CDR2 is FQNEAQ (reference sequence). The CDR3 covers 16 residues. V shed 1 base, J shed 0 bases, and the junction held 1 base outside the gene matches. The chain's CDR3 is CASSLGTGTTNEKLFF. Written as DNA, the CDR3 is TGTGCCAGCAGCTTAGGGACAGGGACAACTAATGAAAAACTGTTTTTT.

This clone occurred once. The CDR3 is CSVRGGRDTGELFF. The CDR3 nucleotides read TGCAGCGTCCGGGGCGGGAGGGACACCGGGGAGCTGTTTTTT. The chain joins TRBV29-1 to TRBJ2-2; 9 nucleotides match TRBD2. The V and J ends lost 6 bases and 3 bases, in that order; junction bases with no gene match: 5. The CDR3 extends over 14 amino acids. Germline CDR1 is SQVTM and CDR2 is ANQGSEA.

V is TRBV7-6 and J is TRBJ1-1, with 7 bases that match TRBD1. Germline CDR1 is SGHVS and CDR2 is FNYEAQ. J was trimmed by 4 bases and V by 4 bases; bases with no gene match: 3. The CDR3 runs 13 residues. For the CDR3, the DNA is TGTGCCAGCAGCTCGACAGGGTTCACTGAAGCTTTCTTT. It codes for CASSSTGFTEAFF.

The chain is built from TRBV18 and TRBJ2-1; D remains unclear. Germline CDR1 is KGHSH and CDR2 is LQKENI. Trimming took off 4 bases at V and 6 bases at J, with 16 bases between the two ends. CDR3 length: 15 amino acids. The chain's CDR3 is CASSQTAGLSNEQFF. Written as DNA, the CDR3 is TGTGCCAGCTCACAGACGGCAGGTCTAAGCAATGAGCAGTTCTTC.

Here the CDR3 DNA reads TGTGCCAGCAGCCCCAGAGGCCAGGCGAACACTGAAGCTTTCTTT. This encodes CASSPRGQANTEAFF. The V gene is TRBV7-9, the J gene TRBJ1-1; the D is unclear. The germline V gene has CDR1 SEHNR and CDR2 FQNEAQ (reference sequence). Trimming cost V 5 bases and J 1 base, with 14 bases left between them. The CDR3 is 15 amino acids.

The chain combines TRBV6-5 with TRBJ2-7, with D possibly TRBD2 on 6 matching bases. With 4 bases removed from V and 3 bases from J, the gap between germline ends came to 16 bases. The CDR3 has 15 residues. The germline V gene has CDR1 MNHEY and CDR2 SVGAGI. CDR3: CASSFRRGLGYEQYF. CDR3 nucleotides: TGTGCCAGCAGTTTCCGTAGGGGACTCGGCTACGAGCAGTACTTC.

The chain combines TRBV6-6 with TRBJ1-5; 7 nucleotides line up with TRBD1. The CDR3 runs 16 residues. V was pared by 3 bases and J by 0 bases, with 5 bases of the junction left unmatched. In germline, CDR1 is MNHNY, CDR2 SVGAGI (reference sequence). The CDR3, as DNA: TGTGCCAGCAGTTATGGGACAGTGAATAGCAATCAGCCCCAGCATTTT. It translates to CASSYGTVNSNQPQHF.

A few counts support this clone. This chain connects TRBV11-2 to TRBJ2-3; D is unresolved. CDR3 size: 15 residues. Per germline, CDR1 SGHAT and CDR2 FQNNGV. Trimming cost V 1 base and J 4 bases, with 12 bases left between them. CDR3 bases: TGTGCCAGCAGCTTAGCTTCCGCCCAGGCAGATACGCAGTATTTT. It encodes CASSLASAQADTQYF.

The chain joins TRBV7-2 to TRBJ1-1, with 8 bases lining up with TRBD1. Germline-derived CDR1 and CDR2 are SGHTA and FQGNSA. There are 15 residues in the CDR3. J lost 1 base, V lost 5 bases, and 6 bases had no gene match. The CDR3 DNA sequence: TGTGCCAGCAGCGAAGAGACAGGGGCGAACACTGAAGCTTTCTTT. This codes for CASSEETGANTEAFF.

The chain carries TRBV7-3 and TRBJ2-2; the D is unclear. The CDR3 extends over 13 amino acids. Germline V gene lookup returns CDR1 SGHTA and CDR2 FQGTGA. V lost 2 bases and J 8 bases, leaving 9 bases between the germline ends. For the CDR3, the DNA is TGTGCCAGCAGCTTACTGCTTTCTGGGGAGCTGTTTTTT. Translating it yields CASSLLLSGELFF. Together with reference TRBV7-3 and TRBJ2-2, the CDR3 gives the full variable domain: GAGVSQTPSNKVTEKGKYVELRCDPISGHTALYWYRQSLGQGPEFLIYFQGTGAADDSGLPNDRFFAVRPEGSVSTLKIQRTERGDSAVYLCASSLLLSGELFFGEGSRLTVL.

This chain links TRBV28 with TRBJ2-1, with a possible D match to TRBD1 (6 bases). CDR1 and CDR2 from the germline V gene are MDHEN and SYDVKM. The CDR3 has 12 residues. V was trimmed by 7 bases and J by 10 bases, leaving 14 bases between them. CDR3 protein: CASTFPQGEQFF. CDR3 bases: TGTGCCAGCACCTTCCCTCAGGGGGAGCAGTTCTTC.

This clone was found once. V is TRBV5-8 and J is TRBJ2-7; maybe TRBD1 (5 bases). Trimming took 4 bases from V and 3 from J, leaving 11 bases between them. Germline V CDR1 and CDR2: SGHTS, YDEGEE. This CDR3 region has 13 residues. The CDR3 region is CASSRAQGYEQYF. CDR3 nucleotide sequence: TGTGCCAGCAGCCGGGCCCAGGGCTACGAGCAGTACTTC.

This chain connects TRBV30 to TRBJ2-7; TRBD1 agrees at 8 bases. Unmatched junction bases numbered 8, after V lost 4 bases and J lost 0 bases. Germline V gene sequence: CDR1 GTSNPN, CDR2 SVGIG (reference sequence). This CDR3 comprises 15 residues. The CDR3: CAWIRRDRRSYEQYF. The DNA for the CDR3 is TGTGCCTGGATCCGTCGGGACAGGCGCTCCTACGAGCAGTACTTC.

This chain uses TRBV27 with TRBJ2-3; 9 bases align to TRBD2. The CDR3 consists of 15 residues. V lost 6 bases to trimming and J lost 5 bases; unmatched junction nucleotides: 9. Looked up from germline, CDR1 is MNHEY and CDR2 is SMNVEV (reference sequence). CDR3 sequence: CASSYSGSGRDTQYF. CDR3 nucleotide sequence: TGTGCCAGCAGCTATAGCGGGAGTGGAAGAGATACGCAGTATTTT.